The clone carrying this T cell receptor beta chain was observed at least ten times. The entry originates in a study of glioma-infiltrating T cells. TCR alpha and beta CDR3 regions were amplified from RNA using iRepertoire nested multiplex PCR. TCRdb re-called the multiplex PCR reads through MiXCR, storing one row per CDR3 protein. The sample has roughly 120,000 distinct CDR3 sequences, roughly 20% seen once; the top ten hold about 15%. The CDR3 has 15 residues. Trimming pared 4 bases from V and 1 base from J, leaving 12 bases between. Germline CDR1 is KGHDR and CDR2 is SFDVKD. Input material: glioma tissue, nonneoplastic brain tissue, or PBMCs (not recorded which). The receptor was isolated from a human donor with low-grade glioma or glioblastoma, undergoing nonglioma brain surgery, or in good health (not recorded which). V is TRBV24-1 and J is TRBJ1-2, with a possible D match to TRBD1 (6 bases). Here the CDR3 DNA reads TGTGCCACCAGTGACGGCCCGGACAGTAACTATGGCTACACCTTC. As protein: CATSDGPDSNYGYTF.